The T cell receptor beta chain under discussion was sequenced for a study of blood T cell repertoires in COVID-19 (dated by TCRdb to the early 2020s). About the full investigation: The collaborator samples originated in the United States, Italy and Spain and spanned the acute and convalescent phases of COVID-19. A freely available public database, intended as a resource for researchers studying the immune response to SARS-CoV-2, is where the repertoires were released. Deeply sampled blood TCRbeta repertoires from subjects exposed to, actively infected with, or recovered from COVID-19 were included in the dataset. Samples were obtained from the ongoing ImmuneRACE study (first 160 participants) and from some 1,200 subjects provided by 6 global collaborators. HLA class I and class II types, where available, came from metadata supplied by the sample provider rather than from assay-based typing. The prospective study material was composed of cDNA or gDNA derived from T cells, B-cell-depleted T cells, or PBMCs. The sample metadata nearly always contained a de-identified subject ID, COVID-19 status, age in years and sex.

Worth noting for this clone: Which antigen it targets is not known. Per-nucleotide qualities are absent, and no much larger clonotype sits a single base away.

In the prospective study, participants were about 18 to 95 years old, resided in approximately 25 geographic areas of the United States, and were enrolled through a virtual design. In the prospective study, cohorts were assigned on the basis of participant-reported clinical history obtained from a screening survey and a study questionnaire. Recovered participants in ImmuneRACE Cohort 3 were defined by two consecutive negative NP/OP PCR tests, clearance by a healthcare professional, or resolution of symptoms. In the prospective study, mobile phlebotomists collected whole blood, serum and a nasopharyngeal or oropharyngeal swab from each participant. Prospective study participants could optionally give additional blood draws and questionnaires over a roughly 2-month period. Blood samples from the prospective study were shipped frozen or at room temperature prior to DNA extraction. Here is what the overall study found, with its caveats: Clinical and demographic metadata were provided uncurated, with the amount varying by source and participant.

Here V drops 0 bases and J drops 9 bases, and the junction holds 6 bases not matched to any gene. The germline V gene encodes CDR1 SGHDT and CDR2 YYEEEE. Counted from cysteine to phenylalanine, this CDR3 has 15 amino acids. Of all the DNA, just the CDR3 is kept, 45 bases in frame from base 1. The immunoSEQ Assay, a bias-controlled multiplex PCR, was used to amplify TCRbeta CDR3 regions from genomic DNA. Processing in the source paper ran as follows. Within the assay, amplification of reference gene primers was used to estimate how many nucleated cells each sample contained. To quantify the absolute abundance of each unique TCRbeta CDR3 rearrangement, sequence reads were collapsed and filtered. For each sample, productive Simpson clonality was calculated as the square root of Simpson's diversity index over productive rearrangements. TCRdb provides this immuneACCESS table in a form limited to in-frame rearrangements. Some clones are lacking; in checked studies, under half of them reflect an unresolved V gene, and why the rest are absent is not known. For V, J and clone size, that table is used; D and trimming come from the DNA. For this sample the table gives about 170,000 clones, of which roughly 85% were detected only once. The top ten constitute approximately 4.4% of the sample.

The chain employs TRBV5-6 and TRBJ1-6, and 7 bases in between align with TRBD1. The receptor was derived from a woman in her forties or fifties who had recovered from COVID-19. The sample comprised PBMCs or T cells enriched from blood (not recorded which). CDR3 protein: CASSLAGDRASPLHF. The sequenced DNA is TGTGCCAGCAGCTTGGCAGGCGACAGGGCTTCACCCCTCCACTTT.